This is a list of T cell receptor beta chains from one sample in a study of T cell repertoires in cytomegalovirus infection. TCRdb re-derived calls from the reads in MiXCR, one entry per CDR3 protein. The data contain 300,000 to 400,000 distinct CDR3 sequences, 25% to 30% of them singletons. No antigen has been identified for these receptors. Here the sequenced sample was cultured PBMCs, taken from culture after CMV antigen stimulation. The receptors come from a human donor in good health (CMV status not recorded). Some clones in this sample may be carry-over from other donors' samples. CDR3s include the opening cysteine and the closing phenylalanine or tryptophan. The D gene is left open where the match is weak. The size entry is marked missing in some rows and otherwise reads once, few, many or a size class.

v_gene	d_gene	abundance	j_gene	CDR3nt	CDR3aa
TRBV19	.	.	TRBJ1-2	TGTGCCAGTAGTATCCTCGCAAAGATAACCCATGGCTACACCTTC	CASSILAKITHGYTF
TRBV20-1	.	few	TRBJ2-5	TGCAGTGCCGAAATCCAGGGAGGAGAGACCCAGTACTTC	CSAEIQGGETQYF
TRBV7-9	.	.	TRBJ2-7	TGTGCCAGCAGCCCCTTAGAGGGGCCCTCCTACGAGCAGTACTTC	CASSPLEGPSYEQYF
TRBV6-6	.	.	TRBJ1-5	TGTGCCAGCAGTTACTCAGGGTCAGATCAGCCCCAGCATTTT	CASSYSGSDQPQHF
TRBV6-2/TRBV6-3	.	few	TRBJ2-5	TGTGCCAGCAGTCCCTGGAGCAGGCCAGAGACCCAGTACTTC	CASSPWSRPETQYF
TRBV6-8	TRBD2	.	TRBJ2-1	TGTGCCAGCACCCGCGGGAGTGGGGCCTACAATGAGCAGTTCTTC	CASTRGSGAYNEQFF
TRBV19	TRBD1	.	TRBJ2-7	TGTGCCAGTAGTATCGGACAGGGGCTGCGGGAGCAGTACTTC	CASSIGQGLREQYF
TRBV20-1	.	.	TRBJ2-3	TGCAGTGTTGGCAGGGTAGCCACAGATACGCAGTATTTT	CSVGRVATDTQYF
TRBV19	.	.	TRBJ1-1	TGTGCCAGTAATCCCATTAGCGGACGCACTGAAGCTTTCTTT	CASNPISGRTEAFF
TRBV7-9	.	.	TRBJ2-7	TGTGCCAGCAGCTTGGGCCCCGACAGCTCCTACGAGCAGTACTTC	CASSLGPDSSYEQYF
TRBV10-3	.	once	TRBJ1-3	TGTGCCATCAGTGAGTCAACGGCGGACTCTGGAAACACCATATATTTT	CAISESTADSGNTIYF
TRBV12-3/TRBV12-4	.	many	TRBJ1-1	TGTGCCAGCAGCCGGTCCGAACGGGGTGAAGCTTTCTTT	CASSRSERGEAFF
TRBV2	TRBD1	.	TRBJ1-5	TGTGCCAGCAGTGAATGGGGGACAGGGAAGGGCAATCAGCCCCAGCATTTT	CASSEWGTGKGNQPQHF
TRBV7-2	.	few	TRBJ2-5	TGTGCCAGCAGCTTGAGGCTCGTTCAAGAGACCCAGTACTTC	CASSLRLVQETQYF
TRBV7-2	TRBD2	.	TRBJ2-7	TGTGCCAGCAGCTTAGTCGGACTAGCGGGGGTAAGCTCCTACGAGCAGTACTTC	CASSLVGLAGVSSYEQYF
TRBV7-2	.	many	TRBJ2-1	TGTGCCAGCAGCTTAGATGGCGGGACGTACAATGAGCAGTTCTTC	CASSLDGGTYNEQFF
TRBV7-3	TRBD2	.	TRBJ2-1	TGTGCCAGCAGCTTAGGACTAGCGGGAGCCGGTAAGCAGTTCTTC	CASSLGLAGAGKQFF
TRBV20-1	TRBD2	.	TRBJ2-5	TGCAGTGCTAATGGACTAGCGGTGAATCAAGAGACCCAGTACTTC	CSANGLAVNQETQYF
TRBV7-6	.	few	TRBJ1-1	TGTGCCAGCAGTCATAAGGCCTTGAACACTGAAGCTTTCTTT	CASSHKALNTEAFF
TRBV27	TRBD1	few	TRBJ1-2	TGTGCCAGCAGTTCATCCGGGACAGGAAAAATCTATGGCTACACCTTC	CASSSSGTGKIYGYTF
TRBV7-2	.	many	TRBJ1-1	TGTGCCAGCAGCTTAGGTGGTGTCGGCAGGGTCACTGAAGCTTTCTTT	CASSLGGVGRVTEAFF
TRBV12-3/TRBV12-4	.	few	TRBJ1-2	TGTGCCAGCAGTCCCCGACAGCAAAGAAGATCTAACTATGGCTACACCTTC	CASSPRQQRRSNYGYTF
TRBV4-1	.	few	TRBJ1-5	TGCGCCAGCAGCCCCCTTCTATCGGAGCCCCAGCATTTT	CASSPLLSEPQHF
TRBV7-6	.	few	TRBJ2-7	TGTGCCAGCAGCCCGGCCTCCTACGAGCAGTACTTC	CASSPASYEQYF
TRBV20-1	TRBD1	few	TRBJ1-6	TGCAGTGCTCCCAGGACAGGGTATAATTCACCCCTCCACTTT	CSAPRTGYNSPLHF
TRBV7-9	TRBD1	few	TRBJ1-2	TGTGCCAGCAGCGTAGACAGGGGGCAAGGCTACACCTTC	CASSVDRGQGYTF